This T cell receptor beta chain originates from a study of regulatory T cells in long-lasting Graves disease. Study observations and caveats: The small sample size may have reduced accuracy. Persistent disease showed a preference for TRBV28, TRBJ1-2 and TRBJ2-5.

This CDR3 is 14 amino acids long. Trimming left V 1 base short and J 5 bases short, with 11 bases between. Germline V gives CDR1 SEHNR, CDR2 FQNEAQ (reference sequence). The authors built TCR beta libraries using iRepertoire HTBI primers and Arm-PCR of CDR3 regions. TCRdb reanalysed the multiplex PCR reads using MiXCR and keeps one entry per CDR3 protein. The sample carries some 280,000 distinct CDR3 sequences, around a fifth recorded once. Regarding time point: persistent/refractory GD, antithyroid drugs over 5 years with positive TRAb. From RNA extracted from PBMCs, the TCR library was made. American Thyroid Association guidelines defined Graves' disease diagnosis. This clonotype has just a few counts. Its target is unknown.

The TCR comes from a female donor with Graves disease. Sequencing used peripheral blood mononuclear cells (PBMCs), obtained when the disease was refractory, from a patient treated with antithyroid drugs. The J gene is TRBJ2-5, the V gene TRBV7-9; D remains ambiguous. Written as DNA, the CDR3 is TGTGCCAGCAGCTTAGTAGAACCTAGGGAGACCCAGTACTTC. It specifies CASSLVEPRETQYF.